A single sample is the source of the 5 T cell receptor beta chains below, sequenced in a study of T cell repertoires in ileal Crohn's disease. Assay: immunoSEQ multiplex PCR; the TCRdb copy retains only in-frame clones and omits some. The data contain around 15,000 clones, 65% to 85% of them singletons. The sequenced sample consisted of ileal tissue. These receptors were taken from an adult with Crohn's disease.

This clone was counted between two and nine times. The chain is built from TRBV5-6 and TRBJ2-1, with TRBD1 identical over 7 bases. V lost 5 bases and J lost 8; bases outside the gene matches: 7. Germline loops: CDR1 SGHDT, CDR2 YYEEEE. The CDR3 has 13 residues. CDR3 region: CASRPRGRDEQFF. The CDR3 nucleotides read TGTGCCAGCAGGCCGAGGGGGCGCGATGAGCAGTTCTTC.

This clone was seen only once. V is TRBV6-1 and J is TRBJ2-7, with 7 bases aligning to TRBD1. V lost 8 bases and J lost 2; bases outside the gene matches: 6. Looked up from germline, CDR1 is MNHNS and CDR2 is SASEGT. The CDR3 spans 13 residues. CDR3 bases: TGTGCCAGCGTCCGGGACAGTACCTACGAGCAGTACTTC. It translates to CASVRDSTYEQYF.

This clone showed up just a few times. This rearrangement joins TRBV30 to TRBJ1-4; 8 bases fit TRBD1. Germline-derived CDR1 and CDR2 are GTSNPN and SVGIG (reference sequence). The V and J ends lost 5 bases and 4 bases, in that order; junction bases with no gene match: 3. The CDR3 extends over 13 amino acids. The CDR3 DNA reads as TGTGCCTGGGGGACAGGCTTTAATGAAAAACTGTTTTTT. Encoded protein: CAWGTGFNEKLFF.

CDR3 sequence (DNA): TGTGCCAGTAGTTCTGGCGACAGGACGTTTAACTATGGCTACACCTTC. Protein product: CASSSGDRTFNYGYTF. The gene calls are TRBV19 and TRBJ1-2; D perhaps matches TRBD1 (6 bases). This CDR3 has 16 residues. Trimming cost V 5 bases and J 1 base, with 17 bases left between them. CDR1 is LNHDA and CDR2 is SQIVND in the germline V gene (reference sequence).

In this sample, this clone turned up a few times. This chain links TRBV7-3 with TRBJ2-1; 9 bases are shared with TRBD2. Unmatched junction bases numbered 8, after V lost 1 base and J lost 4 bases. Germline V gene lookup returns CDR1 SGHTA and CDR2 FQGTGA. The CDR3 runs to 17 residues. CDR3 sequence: CASSLRSAGGRYNEQFF. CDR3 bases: TGTGCCAGCAGCTTAAGGTCGGCGGGAGGGCGTTACAATGAGCAGTTCTTC. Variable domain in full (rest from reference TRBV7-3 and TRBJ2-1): GAGVSQTPSNKVTEKGKYVELRCDPISGHTALYWYRQSLGQGPEFLIYFQGTGAADDSGLPNDRFFAVRPEGSVSTLKIQRTERGDSAVYLCASSLRSAGGRYNEQFFGPGTRLTVL.